The rows below give T cell receptor beta chains drawn from one sample of a study of low-dose radiotherapy and immunotherapy resistance in tumors. TCRdb itself ran the reads through MiXCR, one entry per CDR3 protein. The data show roughly 32,000 distinct CDR3 sequences, 45% to 55% seen once. The source was PBMCs, collected after low-dose radiotherapy plus immunotherapy. The source is a male donor with gallbladder cancer. The CDR3 runs from the conserved cysteine through the conserved F or W. Fields, in order: V gene, J gene, clone size, CDR3 length, D gene, CDR3 protein, CDR3 DNA. D genes are given only for firm matches. The size entry is marked missing in some rows and otherwise reads once, few, many or a size class.

V gene: TRBV9
J gene: TRBJ1-1
clone size: NA
CDR3 length: 15
D gene: NA
CDR3 protein: CASSVDSSMNTEAFF
CDR3 DNA: TGTGCCAGCAGCGTAGACAGCTCCATGAACACTGAAGCTTTCTTT

V gene: TRBV5-1
J gene: TRBJ2-7
clone size: medium-sized
CDR3 length: 16
D gene: TRBD1
CDR3 protein: CASSLALRGSSYEQYF
CDR3 DNA: TGCGCCAGCAGCTTGGCCCTCAGGGGGAGCTCCTACGAGCAGTACTTC

V gene: TRBV4-3
J gene: TRBJ2-1
clone size: NA
CDR3 length: 17
D gene: TRBD1
CDR3 protein: CASSQDFAGTGLIEQFF
CDR3 DNA: TGCGCCAGCAGCCAAGATTTTGCCGGGACAGGATTAATTGAGCAGTTCTTC

V gene: TRBV6-4
J gene: TRBJ2-4
clone size: few
CDR3 length: 14
D gene: NA
CDR3 protein: CASSPLPGEGIQYF
CDR3 DNA: TGTGCCAGCAGTCCACTGCCAGGGGAAGGCATTCAGTACTTC

V gene: TRBV2
J gene: TRBJ2-3
clone size: medium-sized
CDR3 length: 12
D gene: NA
CDR3 protein: CASSQGPDTQYF
CDR3 DNA: TGTGCCAGCAGCCAGGGGCCAGATACGCAGTATTTT

V gene: TRBV4-3
J gene: TRBJ1-1
clone size: NA
CDR3 length: 15
D gene: NA
CDR3 protein: CASSQDFGGLGRAFF
CDR3 DNA: TGCGCCAGCAGCCAAGATTTCGGGGGTCTCGGACGGGCTTTCTTT

V gene: TRBV5-1
J gene: TRBJ2-7
clone size: NA
CDR3 length: 16
D gene: TRBD2
CDR3 protein: CASSRISGGSSYEQYF
CDR3 DNA: TGCGCCAGCAGTCGAATTAGCGGGGGGTCCTCCTACGAGCAGTACTTC

V gene: TRBV9
J gene: TRBJ2-5
clone size: NA
CDR3 length: 16
D gene: TRBD2
CDR3 protein: CASSVASGTTQETQYF
CDR3 DNA: TGTGCCAGCAGCGTAGCGAGCGGGACGACCCAAGAGACCCAGTACTTC

V gene: TRBV9
J gene: TRBJ2-5
clone size: medium-sized
CDR3 length: 14
D gene: NA
CDR3 protein: CASSVGTSTETQYF
CDR3 DNA: TGTGCCAGCAGCGTAGGTACTAGCACGGAGACCCAGTACTTC

V gene: TRBV10-3
J gene: TRBJ1-2
clone size: medium-sized
CDR3 length: 14
D gene: TRBD1
CDR3 protein: CAIGPGGPNYGYTF
CDR3 DNA: TGTGCCATCGGACCAGGGGGCCCCAATTATGGCTACACCTTC

V gene: TRBV24-1
J gene: TRBJ2-2
clone size: NA
CDR3 length: 16
D gene: NA
CDR3 protein: CATRGSNTGELFFFFF
CDR3 DNA: NA

V gene: TRBV11-2
J gene: TRBJ1-2
clone size: medium-sized
CDR3 length: 14
D gene: NA
CDR3 protein: CASSPFSRGYGYTF
CDR3 DNA: TGTGCCAGCAGCCCCTTTTCCCGGGGCTATGGCTACACCTTC

V gene: TRBV7-2
J gene: TRBJ2-4
clone size: many
CDR3 length: 17
D gene: TRBD2
CDR3 protein: CASSLDSLAGTKNIQYF
CDR3 DNA: TGTGCCAGCAGCTTAGACTCTCTAGCGGGGACCAAAAACATTCAGTACTTC

V gene: TRBV28
J gene: TRBJ2-7
clone size: many
CDR3 length: 13
D gene: TRBD2
CDR3 protein: CASRWGGGYEQYF
CDR3 DNA: TGTGCCAGCAGGTGGGGGGGTGGCTACGAGCAGTACTTC

V gene: TRBV20-1
J gene: TRBJ2-1
clone size: NA
CDR3 length: 14
D gene: TRBD2
CDR3 protein: CSAASGRSRDEQFF
CDR3 DNA: TGCAGTGCTGCGAGCGGGAGGAGTCGAGATGAGCAGTTCTTC

V gene: TRBV19
J gene: TRBJ2-3
clone size: many
CDR3 length: 11
D gene: NA
CDR3 protein: CATTSRDTQYF
CDR3 DNA: TGTGCCACCACTTCGAGAGATACGCAGTATTTT

V gene: TRBV2
J gene: TRBJ1-5
clone size: NA
CDR3 length: 14
D gene: TRBD1
CDR3 protein: CASRSGRGPQPQHF
CDR3 DNA: TGTGCCAGCAGGAGTGGTAGGGGGCCTCAGCCCCAGCATTTT

V gene: TRBV5-1
J gene: TRBJ2-1
clone size: NA
CDR3 length: 13
D gene: NA
CDR3 protein: CASSLVPGGKQFF
CDR3 DNA: TGCGCCAGCAGCTTGGTACCAGGCGGCAAGCAGTTCTTC

V gene: TRBV2
J gene: TRBJ2-2
clone size: NA
CDR3 length: 14
D gene: NA
CDR3 protein: CASSKDRNTGELFF
CDR3 DNA: TGTGCCAGCAGCAAGGACAGGAACACCGGGGAGCTGTTTTTT

V gene: TRBV5-5
J gene: TRBJ2-7
clone size: few
CDR3 length: 13
D gene: NA
CDR3 protein: CASSYRDNYEQYF
CDR3 DNA: TGTGCCAGCAGCTACCGGGACAACTACGAGCAGTACTTC

V gene: TRBV29-1
J gene: TRBJ2-7
clone size: many
CDR3 length: 15
D gene: NA
CDR3 protein: CSVEDLGQGNYEQYF
CDR3 DNA: TGCAGCGTTGAAGATTTAGGCCAGGGGAACTACGAGCAGTACTTC

V gene: TRBV3-1
J gene: TRBJ2-5
clone size: many
CDR3 length: 17
D gene: TRBD1
CDR3 protein: CASSPDRGQTDQETQYF
CDR3 DNA: TGTGCCAGCAGCCCGGACAGGGGGCAAACGGACCAAGAGACCCAGTACTTC

V gene: TRBV5-6
J gene: TRBJ2-3
clone size: medium-sized
CDR3 length: 15
D gene: NA
CDR3 protein: CASSGVGAPTDTQYF
CDR3 DNA: TGTGCCAGCAGCGGCGTGGGGGCGCCTACAGATACGCAGTATTTT

V gene: TRBV9
J gene: TRBJ2-7
clone size: NA
CDR3 length: 18
D gene: NA
CDR3 protein: CASSVVSAHTGRPNEQYF
CDR3 DNA: TGTGCCAGCAGCGTAGTTTCGGCGCACACGGGTCGACCTAACGAGCAGTACTTC

V gene: TRBV5-1
J gene: TRBJ2-7
clone size: NA
CDR3 length: 12
D gene: NA
CDR3 protein: CASSENSYEQYF
CDR3 DNA: TGCGCCAGCTCGGAGAACTCCTACGAGCAGTACTTC

V gene: TRBV6-1
J gene: TRBJ1-1
clone size: NA
CDR3 length: 12
D gene: NA
CDR3 protein: CASSEQGTEAFF
CDR3 DNA: TGTGCCAGCAGTGAGCAGGGGACTGAAGCTTTCTTT

V gene: TRBV2
J gene: TRBJ2-1
clone size: NA
CDR3 length: 15
D gene: NA
CDR3 protein: CASSDSGTSYNEQFF
CDR3 DNA: TGTGCCAGCAGTGACTCAGGGACCTCCTACAATGAGCAGTTCTTC

V gene: TRBV2
J gene: TRBJ1-4
clone size: many
CDR3 length: 14
D gene: NA
CDR3 protein: CASSLSTSNEKLFF
CDR3 DNA: TGTGCCAGCAGTCTCAGCACCAGTAATGAAAAACTGTTTTTT

V gene: TRBV28
J gene: TRBJ1-4
clone size: NA
CDR3 length: 14
D gene: NA
CDR3 protein: CASSLDATNEKLFF
CDR3 DNA: TGTGCCAGCAGTTTGGATGCAACTAATGAAAAACTGTTTTTT

V gene: TRBV20-1
J gene: TRBJ2-3
clone size: NA
CDR3 length: 13
D gene: NA
CDR3 protein: CSAHSSTQDTQYF
CDR3 DNA: TGCAGTGCCCACTCCTCTACACAAGATACGCAGTATTTT

V gene: TRBV19
J gene: TRBJ1-2
clone size: NA
CDR3 length: 16
D gene: TRBD1
CDR3 protein: CASSSRGQGGYYGYTF
CDR3 DNA: TGTGCCAGTAGTTCCCGGGGACAGGGTGGTTACTATGGCTACACCTTC

V gene: TRBV28
J gene: TRBJ1-6
clone size: once
CDR3 length: 14
D gene: TRBD1
CDR3 protein: CASILDRVNSPLHF
CDR3 DNA: TGTGCCAGCATTCTGGACAGGGTAAATTCACCCCTCCACTTT

V gene: TRBV4-1
J gene: TRBJ2-3
clone size: many
CDR3 length: 17
D gene: TRBD2
CDR3 protein: CASSPLGRGGSTDTQYF
CDR3 DNA: TGCGCCAGCAGCCCCCTGGGTCGGGGGGGGAGCACAGATACGCAGTATTTT

V gene: TRBV6-1
J gene: TRBJ1-2
clone size: few
CDR3 length: 11
D gene: NA
CDR3 protein: CATPRGYGYTF
CDR3 DNA: TGTGCCACCCCCCGTGGCTATGGCTACACCTTC

V gene: TRBV30
J gene: TRBJ1-5
clone size: many
CDR3 length: 13
D gene: NA
CDR3 protein: CAWSVDTRQPQHF
CDR3 DNA: TGTGCCTGGAGTGTGGACACTCGTCAGCCCCAGCATTTT

V gene: TRBV3-1
J gene: TRBJ1-5
clone size: many
CDR3 length: 12
D gene: NA
CDR3 protein: CASGQGYQPQHF
CDR3 DNA: TGTGCCAGCGGCCAGGGCTATCAGCCCCAGCATTTT

V gene: TRBV28
J gene: TRBJ2-7
clone size: NA
CDR3 length: 14
D gene: NA
CDR3 protein: CASSKAGSSYEQYF
CDR3 DNA: TGTGCCAGCAGTAAGGCCGGCAGCTCCTACGAGCAGTACTTC

V gene: TRBV4-3
J gene: TRBJ1-1
clone size: NA
CDR3 length: 17
D gene: TRBD1
CDR3 protein: CASSQSLEDRGFSEAFF
CDR3 DNA: TGCGCCAGCAGCCAAAGTCTCGAGGACAGGGGTTTTTCGGAAGCTTTCTTT